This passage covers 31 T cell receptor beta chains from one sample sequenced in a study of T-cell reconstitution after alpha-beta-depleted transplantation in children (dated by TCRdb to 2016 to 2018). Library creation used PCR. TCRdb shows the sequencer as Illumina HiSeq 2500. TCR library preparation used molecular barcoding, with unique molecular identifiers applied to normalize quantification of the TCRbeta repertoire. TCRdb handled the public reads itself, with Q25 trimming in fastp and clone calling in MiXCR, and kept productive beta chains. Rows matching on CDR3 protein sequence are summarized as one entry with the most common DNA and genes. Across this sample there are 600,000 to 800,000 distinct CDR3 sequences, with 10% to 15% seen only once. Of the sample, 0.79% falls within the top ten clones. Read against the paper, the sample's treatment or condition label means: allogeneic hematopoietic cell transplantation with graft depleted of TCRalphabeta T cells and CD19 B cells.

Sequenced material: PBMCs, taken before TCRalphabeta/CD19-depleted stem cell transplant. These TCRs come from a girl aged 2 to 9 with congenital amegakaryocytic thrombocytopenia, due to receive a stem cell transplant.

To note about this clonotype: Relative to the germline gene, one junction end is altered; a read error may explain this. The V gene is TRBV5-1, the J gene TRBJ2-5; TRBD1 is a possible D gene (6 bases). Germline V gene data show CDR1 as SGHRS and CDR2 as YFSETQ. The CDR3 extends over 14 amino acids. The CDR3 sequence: CACSTGTPQETQYF. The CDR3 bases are TGCGCCTGCAGCACCGGGACACCACAAGAGACCCAGTACTTC. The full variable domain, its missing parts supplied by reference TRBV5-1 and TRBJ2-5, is KAGVTQTPRYLIKTRGQQVTLSCSPISGHRSVSWYQQTPGQGLQFLFEYFSETQRNKGNFPGRFSGRQFSNSRSEMNVSTLELGDSALYLCACSTGTPQETQYFGPGTRLLVL.

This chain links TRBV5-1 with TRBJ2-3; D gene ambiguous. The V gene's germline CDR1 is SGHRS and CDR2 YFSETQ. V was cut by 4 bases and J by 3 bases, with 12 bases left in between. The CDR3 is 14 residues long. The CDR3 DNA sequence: TGCGCCAGCAGCCGATGGACCCAAACAGATACGCAGTATTTT. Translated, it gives CASSRWTQTDTQYF.

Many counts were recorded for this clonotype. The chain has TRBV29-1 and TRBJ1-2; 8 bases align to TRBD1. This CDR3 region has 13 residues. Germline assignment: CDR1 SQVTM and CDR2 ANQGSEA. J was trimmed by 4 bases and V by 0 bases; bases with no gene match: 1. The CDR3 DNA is TGCAGCGTTGAAGAGGGGACAGGCTATGGCTACACCTTC. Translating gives CSVEEGTGYGYTF.

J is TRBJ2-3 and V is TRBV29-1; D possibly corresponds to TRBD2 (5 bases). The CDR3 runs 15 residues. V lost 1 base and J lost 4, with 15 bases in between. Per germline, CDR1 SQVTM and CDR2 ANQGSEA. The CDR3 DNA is TGCAGCGTTGAAGGGGAGACGGCGCGAGCAGATACGCAGTATTTT. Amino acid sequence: CSVEGETARADTQYF.

CDR3 amino acids: CASSQVLGRGSSYNEQFF. The CDR3 DNA is TGTGCCAGCAGCCAGGTTTTGGGACGGGGGAGCTCCTACAATGAGCAGTTCTTC. The rearrangement links TRBV14 to TRBJ2-1; D might be TRBD2 (6 bases). CDR3 length equals 18 residues. Germline V CDR1 and CDR2: SGHDN, FVKESK. With 3 bases removed from V and 0 bases from J, the gap between germline ends came to 18 bases.

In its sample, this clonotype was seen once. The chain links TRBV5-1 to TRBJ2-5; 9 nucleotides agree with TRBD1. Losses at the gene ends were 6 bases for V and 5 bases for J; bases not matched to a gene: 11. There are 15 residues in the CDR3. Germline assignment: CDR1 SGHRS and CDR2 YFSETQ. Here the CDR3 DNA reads TGCGCCAGCACCCCACAGGGGGCAGTCGTGGAGACCCAGTACTTC. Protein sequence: CASTPQGAVVETQYF.

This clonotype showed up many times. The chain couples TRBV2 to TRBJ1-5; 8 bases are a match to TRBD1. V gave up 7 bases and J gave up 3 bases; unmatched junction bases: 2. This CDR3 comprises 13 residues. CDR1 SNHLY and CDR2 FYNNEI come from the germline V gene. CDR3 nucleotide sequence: TGTGCCAGCAAGGACAGGGTCAATCAGCCCCAGCATTTT. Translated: CASKDRVNQPQHF.

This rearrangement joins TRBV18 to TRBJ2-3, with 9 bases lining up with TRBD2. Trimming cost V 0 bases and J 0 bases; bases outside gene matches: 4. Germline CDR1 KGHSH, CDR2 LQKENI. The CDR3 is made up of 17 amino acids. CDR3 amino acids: CASSPPSGSFSTDTQYF. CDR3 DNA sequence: TGTGCCAGCTCACCACCTAGCGGGAGCTTCAGCACAGATACGCAGTATTTT.

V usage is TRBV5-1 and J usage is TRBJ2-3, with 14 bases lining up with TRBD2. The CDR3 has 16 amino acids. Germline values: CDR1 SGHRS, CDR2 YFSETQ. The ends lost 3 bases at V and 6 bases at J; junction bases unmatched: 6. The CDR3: CASSSTSGRATDTQYF. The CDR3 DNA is TGCGCCAGCAGCTCGACTAGCGGGAGGGCCACGGATACGCAGTATTTT.

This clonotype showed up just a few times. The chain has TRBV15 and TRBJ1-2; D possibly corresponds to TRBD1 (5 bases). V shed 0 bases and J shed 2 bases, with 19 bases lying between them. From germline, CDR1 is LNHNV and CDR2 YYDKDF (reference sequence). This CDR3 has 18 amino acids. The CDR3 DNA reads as TGTGCCACCAGCAGAGATATCGGGGCGAGGACTCCCAACTATGGCTACACCTTC. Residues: CATSRDIGARTPNYGYTF.

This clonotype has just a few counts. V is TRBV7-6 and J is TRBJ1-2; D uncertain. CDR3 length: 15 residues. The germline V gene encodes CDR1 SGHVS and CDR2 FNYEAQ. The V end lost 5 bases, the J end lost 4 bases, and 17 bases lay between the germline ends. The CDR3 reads CASSPGSSPLYGYTF. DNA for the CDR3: TGTGCCAGCAGCCCTGGCTCATCCCCCCTCTATGGCTACACCTTC. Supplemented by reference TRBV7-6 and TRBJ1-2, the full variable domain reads GAGVSQSPRYKVTKRGQDVALRCDPISGHVSLYWYRQALGQGPEFLTYFNYEAQQDKSGLPNDRFSAERPEGSISTLTIQRTEQRDSAMYRCASSPGSSPLYGYTFGSGTRLTVV.

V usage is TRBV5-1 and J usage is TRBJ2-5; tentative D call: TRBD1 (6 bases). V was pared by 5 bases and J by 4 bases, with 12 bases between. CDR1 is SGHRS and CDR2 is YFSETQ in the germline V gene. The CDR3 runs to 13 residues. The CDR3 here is CASSRQVGETQYF. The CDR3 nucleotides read TGCGCCAGCAGTAGACAGGTAGGAGAGACCCAGTACTTC. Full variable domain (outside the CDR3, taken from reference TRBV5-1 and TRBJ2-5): KAGVTQTPRYLIKTRGQQVTLSCSPISGHRSVSWYQQTPGQGLQFLFEYFSETQRNKGNFPGRFSGRQFSNSRSEMNVSTLELGDSALYLCASSRQVGETQYFGPGTRLLVL.

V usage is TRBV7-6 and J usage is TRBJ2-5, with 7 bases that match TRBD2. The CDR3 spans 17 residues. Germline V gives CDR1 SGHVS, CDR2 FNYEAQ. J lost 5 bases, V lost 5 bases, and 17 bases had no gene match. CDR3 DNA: TGTGCCAGCAGCCTGACTACCCTGGCGGGAGAGTCGGAGACCCAGTACTTC. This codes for CASSLTTLAGESETQYF. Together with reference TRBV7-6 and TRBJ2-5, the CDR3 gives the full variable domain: GAGVSQSPRYKVTKRGQDVALRCDPISGHVSLYWYRQALGQGPEFLTYFNYEAQQDKSGLPNDRFSAERPEGSISTLTIQRTEQRDSAMYRCASSLTTLAGESETQYFGPGTRLLVL.

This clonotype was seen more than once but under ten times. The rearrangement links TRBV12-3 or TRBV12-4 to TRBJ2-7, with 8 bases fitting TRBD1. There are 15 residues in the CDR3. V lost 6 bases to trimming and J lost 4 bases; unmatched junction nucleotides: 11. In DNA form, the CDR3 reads TGTGCCAGCAGCCAGGGGGCCCCCGAGATATACGAGCAGTACTTC. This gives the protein CASSQGAPEIYEQYF.

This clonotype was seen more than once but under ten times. CDR3 sequence reads: CASSETRASGYKWEQYF. Written as DNA, the CDR3 is TGCGCCAGCAGCGAAACGAGGGCTAGCGGGTATAAGTGGGAGCAGTACTTC. V gene TRBV5-1 combines with J gene TRBJ2-7; 8 bases are a match to TRBD2. The V gene end was trimmed by 4 bases and the J gene end by 7 bases; junction bases not matched to a gene: 19. CDR1 and CDR2 (germline): SGHRS, YFSETQ. This CDR3 spans 17 amino acids.

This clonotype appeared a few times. Here the CDR3 DNA reads TGCAGTGTCGGGCGGGCAGCCTACGAGCAGTACTTC. Its translation is CSVGRAAYEQYF. This rearrangement joins TRBV20-1 to TRBJ2-7; possible D gene TRBD2, 5 bases. Germline values: CDR1 DFQATT, CDR2 SNEGSKA (reference sequence). This CDR3 is 12 amino acids long. V was trimmed by 7 bases and J by 2 bases, leaving 12 bases between them.

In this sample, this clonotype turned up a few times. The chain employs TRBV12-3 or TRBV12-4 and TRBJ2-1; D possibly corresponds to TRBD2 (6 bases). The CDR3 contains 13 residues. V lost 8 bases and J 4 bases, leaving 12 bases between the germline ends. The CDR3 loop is CASGTVSYNEQFF. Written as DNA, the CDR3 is TGTGCCAGCGGGACTGTCTCTTACAATGAGCAGTTCTTC.

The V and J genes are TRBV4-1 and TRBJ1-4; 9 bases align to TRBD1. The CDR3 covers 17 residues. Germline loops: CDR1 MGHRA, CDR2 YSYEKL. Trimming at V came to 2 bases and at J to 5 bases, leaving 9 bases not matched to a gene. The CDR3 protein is CASSQNIAGTGNEKLFF. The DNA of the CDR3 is TGCGCCAGCAGCCAAAACATCGCCGGGACAGGGAATGAAAAACTGTTTTTT.

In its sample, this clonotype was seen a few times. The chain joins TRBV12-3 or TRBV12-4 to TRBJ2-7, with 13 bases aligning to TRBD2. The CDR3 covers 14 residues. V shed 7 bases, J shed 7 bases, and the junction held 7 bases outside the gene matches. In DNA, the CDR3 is TGTGCCAGCACCGGGACTAGCGGGACGTTGGAGCAGTACTTC. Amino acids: CASTGTSGTLEQYF.

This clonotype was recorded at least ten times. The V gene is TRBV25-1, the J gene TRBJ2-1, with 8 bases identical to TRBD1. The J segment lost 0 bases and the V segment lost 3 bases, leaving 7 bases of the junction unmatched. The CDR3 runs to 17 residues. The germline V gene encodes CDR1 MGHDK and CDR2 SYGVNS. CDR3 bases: TGTGCCAGCAGTGACGCTAGGGACAGGAGCTCCTACAATGAGCAGTTCTTC. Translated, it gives CASSDARDRSSYNEQFF. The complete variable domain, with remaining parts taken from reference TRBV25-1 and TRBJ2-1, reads EADIYQTPRYLVIGTGKKITLECSQTMGHDKMYWYQQDPGMELHLIHYSYGVNSTEKGDLSSESTVSRIRTEHFPLTLESARPSHTSQYLCASSDARDRSSYNEQFFGPGTRLTVL.

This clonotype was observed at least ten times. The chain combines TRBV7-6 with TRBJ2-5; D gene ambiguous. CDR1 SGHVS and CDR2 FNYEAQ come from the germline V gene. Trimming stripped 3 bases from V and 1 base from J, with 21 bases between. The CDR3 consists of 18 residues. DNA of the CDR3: TGTGCCAGCAGCTTTGACCCTAATCCGCGACGGGCCCAAGAGACCCAGTACTTC. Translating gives CASSFDPNPRRAQETQYF.

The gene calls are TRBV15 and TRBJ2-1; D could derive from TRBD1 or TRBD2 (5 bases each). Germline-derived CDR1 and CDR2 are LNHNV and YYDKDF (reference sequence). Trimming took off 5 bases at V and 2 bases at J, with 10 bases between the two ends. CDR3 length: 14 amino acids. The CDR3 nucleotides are TGTGCCACCAGCGGGGGACCAACCTACAATGAGCAGTTCTTC. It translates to CATSGGPTYNEQFF.

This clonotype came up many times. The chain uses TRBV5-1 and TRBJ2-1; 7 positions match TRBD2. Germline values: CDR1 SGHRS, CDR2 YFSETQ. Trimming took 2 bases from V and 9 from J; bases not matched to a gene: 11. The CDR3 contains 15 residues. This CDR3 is CASSLAGRMEAEQFF. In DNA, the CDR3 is TGCGCCAGCAGCTTAGCGGGAAGGATGGAGGCTGAGCAGTTCTTC.

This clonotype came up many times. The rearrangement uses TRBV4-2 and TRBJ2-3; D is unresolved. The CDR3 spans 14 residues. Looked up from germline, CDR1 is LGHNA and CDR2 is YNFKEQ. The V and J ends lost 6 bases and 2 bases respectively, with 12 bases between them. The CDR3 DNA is TGTGCCAGCAGGTCTTCTTCCCCCACAGATACGCAGTATTTT. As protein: CASRSSSPTDTQYF.

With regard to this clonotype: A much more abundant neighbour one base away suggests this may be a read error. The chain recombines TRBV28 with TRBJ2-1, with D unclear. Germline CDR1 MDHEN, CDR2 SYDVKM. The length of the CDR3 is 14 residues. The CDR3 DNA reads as TGTGCCAGCAGTTTATTCGGTTCCTACAATGAGCAGTCCTTC. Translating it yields CASSLFGSYNEQSF.

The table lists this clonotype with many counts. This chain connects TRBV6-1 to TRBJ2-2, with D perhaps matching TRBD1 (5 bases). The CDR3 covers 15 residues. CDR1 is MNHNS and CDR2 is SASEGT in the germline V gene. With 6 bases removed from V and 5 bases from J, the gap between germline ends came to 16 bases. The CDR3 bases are TGTGCCAGCAGGCCAGACAGAGGTTGGACCGGGGAGCTGTTTTTT. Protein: CASRPDRGWTGELFF.

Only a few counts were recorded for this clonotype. As DNA, the CDR3 is TGTGCCACCAGTGTTCCGGGGGCTAACGGGGAGCTGTTTTTT. It yields the protein CATSVPGANGELFF. This chain uses TRBV24-1 with TRBJ2-2; the D gene could be TRBD1 or TRBD2 (6 bases each). V lost 5 bases and J 7 bases, leaving 13 bases between the germline ends. The germline CDR1 and CDR2 sequences are KGHDR and SFDVKD. The CDR3 has 14 residues.

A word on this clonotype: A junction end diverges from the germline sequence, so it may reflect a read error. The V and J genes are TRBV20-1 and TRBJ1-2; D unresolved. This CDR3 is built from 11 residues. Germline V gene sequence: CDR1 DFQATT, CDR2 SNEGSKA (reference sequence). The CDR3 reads CSAREDYGYTF. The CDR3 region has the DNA TGCAGTGCAAGAGAGGACTATGGCTACACCTTC.

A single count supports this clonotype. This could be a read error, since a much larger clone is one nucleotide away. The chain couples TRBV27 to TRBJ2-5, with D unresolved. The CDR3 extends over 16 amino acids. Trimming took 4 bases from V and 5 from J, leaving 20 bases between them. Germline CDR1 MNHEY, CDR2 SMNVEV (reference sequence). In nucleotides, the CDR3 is TGTGCCAGCAGTTCGACCCCGGGTGTATTGGGGGAGACCCAGTACTTC. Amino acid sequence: CASSSTPGVLGETQYF.

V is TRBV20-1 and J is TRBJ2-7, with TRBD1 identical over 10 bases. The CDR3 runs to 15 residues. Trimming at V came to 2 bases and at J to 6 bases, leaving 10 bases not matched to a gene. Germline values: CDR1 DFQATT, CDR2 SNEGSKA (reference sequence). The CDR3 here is CSARRPRTGGVEQYF. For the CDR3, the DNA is TGCAGTGCTAGACGACCGAGGACAGGGGGTGTCGAGCAGTACTTC.

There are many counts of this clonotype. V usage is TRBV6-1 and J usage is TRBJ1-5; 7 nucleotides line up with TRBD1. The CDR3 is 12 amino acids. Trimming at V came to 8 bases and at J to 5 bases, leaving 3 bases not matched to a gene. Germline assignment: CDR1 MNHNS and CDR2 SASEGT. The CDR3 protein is CASWDSYQPQHF. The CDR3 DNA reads TGTGCCAGCTGGGACAGTTATCAGCCCCAGCATTTT.